The 20 T cell receptor beta chains listed next were all sequenced from one sample in a study of OX40 agonist ivuxolimab in advanced cancers. Here immunoSEQ multiplex PCR was the method, and the copy in TCRdb shows in-frame clones only, minus some. The repertoire holds tens of thousands of clones, approximately 86% seen once, with around 15% in the top ten. The sequenced sample was CD4+ or CD8+ T cells sorted from blood, obtained in a trial of the OX40 agonist ivuxolimab. The receptors shown here come from an adult with an advanced solid tumor such as melanoma, head and neck, liver or kidney cancer.

The V gene is TRBV28, the J gene TRBJ1-2; TRBD1 is a possible D gene (6 bases). Germline lookup yields CDR1 MDHEN and CDR2 SYDVKM. Trimming pared 3 bases from V and 0 bases from J, leaving 14 bases between. This CDR3 region has 16 residues. In DNA, the CDR3 is TGTGCCAGCAGTTTGCGGGGGGCAGCGACTAACTATGGCTACACCTTC. It is translated as CASSLRGAATNYGYTF.

J is TRBJ1-6 and V is TRBV7-9, with 7 positions matching TRBD1. The ends lost 4 bases at V and 8 bases at J; junction bases unmatched: 5. This CDR3 is 14 amino acids long. Looked up from germline, CDR1 is SEHNR and CDR2 is FQNEAQ (reference sequence). In DNA form, the CDR3 reads TGTGCCAGCAGCTCCGACAGGGCGGATTCACCCCTCCACTTT. Its protein is CASSSDRADSPLHF. Complete variable domain (other parts from reference TRBV7-9 and TRBJ1-6): DTGVSQNPRHKITKRGQNVTFRCDPISEHNRLYWYRQTLGQGPEFLTYFQNEAQLEKSRLLSDRFSAERPKGSFSTLEIQRTEQGDSAMYLCASSSDRADSPLHFGNGTRLTVT.

The rearrangement joins TRBV27 to TRBJ2-3; D is undetermined. With 8 bases removed from V and 0 bases from J, the gap between germline ends came to 3 bases. This CDR3 spans 11 amino acids. Germline-derived CDR1 and CDR2 are MNHEY and SMNVEV (reference sequence). The CDR3 here is CASPSTDTQYF. The CDR3 region has the DNA TGTGCCAGCCCTAGCACAGATACGCAGTATTTT.

This clone was observed a handful of times. The rearrangement joins TRBV5-5 to TRBJ2-7; 9 bases map to TRBD2. Germline V gives CDR1 SGHKS, CDR2 YYEKEE (reference sequence). Trimming cost V 4 bases and J 0 bases; bases outside gene matches: 5. This CDR3 has 15 residues. CDR3 loop: CASSQDSGSSYEQYF. As DNA, the CDR3 is TGTGCCAGCAGCCAAGATAGCGGGAGCTCCTACGAGCAGTACTTC.

This clone appeared once. The rearrangement joins TRBV11-2 to TRBJ2-2; D unclear. Germline lookup yields CDR1 SGHAT and CDR2 FQNNGV. Trimming took off 1 base at V and 7 bases at J, with 16 bases between the two ends. The CDR3 consists of 16 residues. DNA for the CDR3: TGTGCCAGCAGCTTAGCCCCGGGCGGCCCCATCGGGGAGCTGTTTTTT. This encodes CASSLAPGGPIGELFF. The full variable domain, its missing parts supplied by reference TRBV11-2 and TRBJ2-2, is EAGVAQSPRYKIIEKRQSVAFWCNPISGHATLYWYQQILGQGPKLLIQFQNNGVVDDSQLPKDRFSAERLKGVDSTLKIQPAKLEDSAVYLCASSLAPGGPIGELFFGEGSRLTVL.

V is TRBV4-1 and J is TRBJ2-7; weak D call: TRBD1 (6 bases). The V end was cut by 5 bases, the J end by 5 bases, with 16 bases between. The CDR3 totals 14 residues. CDR1 MGHRA and CDR2 YSYEKL come from the germline V gene. The CDR3 region has the DNA TGCGCCAGCAGCTATTACAAGGGGGACGACGAGCAGTACTTC. Amino acid sequence: CASSYYKGDDEQYF.

The V call is TRBV2, the J call TRBJ1-1, with D possibly matching TRBD1 (6 bases). Trimming left V 6 bases short and J 1 base short, with 18 bases between. Germline loops: CDR1 SNHLY, CDR2 FYNNEI. The CDR3 sequence is 16 residues long. In DNA form, the CDR3 reads TGTGCCAGCAGAGACGACAGGAGCCCTCGGAACACTGAAGCTTTCTTT. Its translation: CASRDDRSPRNTEAFF.

Turning to this clone: At the DNA level, this CDR3 is encoded by other sequences in the same sample as well. The chain joins TRBV15 to TRBJ2-7, with D tentatively TRBD1 (5 bases). Germline V gene sequence: CDR1 LNHNV, CDR2 YYDKDF (reference sequence). The CDR3 covers 17 residues. V was trimmed by 0 bases and J by 1 base, leaving 16 bases between them. DNA of the CDR3: TGTGCCACCAGCAGAGACGTCGCGAACAGGTTTTCCTACGAGCAGTACTTC. Its protein product is CATSRDVANRFSYEQYF.

Regarding this clone: Germline is not matched at one junction end, which may reflect a read error. The chain is built from TRBV6-1 and TRBJ2-3; 7 bases align to TRBD1. Germline lookup yields CDR1 MNHNS and CDR2 SASEGT. The CDR3 sequence is 14 residues long. In DNA form, the CDR3 reads TGTGCCAGCAATAAAAGGGACAGCACACATACGCAGTATTTT. Protein: CASNKRDSTHTQYF.

The rearrangement uses TRBV19 and TRBJ1-5; no firm D call. This CDR3 is built from 18 residues. The V end was cut by 1 base, the J end by 0 bases, with 16 bases between. The germline V gene has CDR1 LNHDA and CDR2 SQIVND (reference sequence). The CDR3 coding sequence is TGTGCCAGTAGTATAGGACCCTTCTACCCTTCTAGCAATCAGCCCCAGCATTTT. Its translation is CASSIGPFYPSSNQPQHF. The variable domain in full, completed from reference TRBV19 and TRBJ1-5, reads DGGITQSPKYLFRKEGQNVTLSCEQNLNHDAMYWYRQDPGQGLRLIYYSQIVNDFQKGDIAEGYSVSREKKESFPLTVTSAQKNPTAFYLCASSIGPFYPSSNQPQHFGDGTRLSIL.

The chain has TRBV4-1 and TRBJ1-6; weak D call: TRBD1 (6 bases). Germline lookup yields CDR1 MGHRA and CDR2 YSYEKL. V was pared by 1 base and J by 6 bases, with 7 bases between. CDR3 length: 14 residues. CDR3 in DNA: TGCGCCAGCAGCCAAGTGGGGGCTAATTCACCCCTCCACTTT. It translates to CASSQVGANSPLHF.

V gene TRBV5-6 combines with J gene TRBJ1-2, with 7 bases identical to TRBD1. The length of the CDR3 is 16 residues. Germline CDR1 SGHDT, CDR2 YYEEEE. V trimming: 0 bases; J trimming: 6 bases; junction bases outside the gene matches: 11. The CDR3, as DNA: TGTGCCAGCAGCTTGGCAAATGGTCTGACAGGGAATGGCTACACCTTC. Encoded protein: CASSLANGLTGNGYTF. Full variable domain (outside the CDR3, taken from reference TRBV5-6 and TRBJ1-2): DAGVTQSPTHLIKTRGQQVTLRCSPKSGHDTVSWYQQALGQGPQFIFQYYEEEERQRGNFPDRFSGHQFPNYSSELNVNALLLGDSALYLCASSLANGLTGNGYTFGSGTRLTVV.

The rearrangement links TRBV5-1 to TRBJ2-5; 11 positions agree with TRBD2. The CDR3 runs 18 residues. Germline V CDR1 and CDR2: SGHRS, YFSETQ. Trimming removed 0 bases from V and 5 bases from J; junction bases left unmatched: 12. CDR3 DNA: TGCGCCAGCAGCTTGGGGCTAGCGGGAGGAGGGCCCCAGGAGACCCAGTACTTC. This sequence encodes CASSLGLAGGGPQETQYF.

The gene calls are TRBV5-6 and TRBJ2-7; no definite D call. The CDR3 length is 11 residues. The germline CDR1 and CDR2 sequences are SGHDT and YYEEEE. V shed 4 bases and J shed 5 bases, with 7 bases lying between them. CDR3 DNA sequence: TGTGCCAGCAGCAGACATAACGAGCAGTACTTC. This translates into CASSRHNEQYF.

The V call is TRBV28, the J call TRBJ2-7; 14 bases are shared with TRBD2. V lost 3 bases to trimming and J lost 6 bases; unmatched junction nucleotides: 4. The CDR3 runs 15 residues. CDR1 MDHEN and CDR2 SYDVKM come from the germline V gene. CDR3 sequence (DNA): TGTGCCAGCAGTTTCTCCGGGACTAGCGGGGGCGAGCAGTACTTC. It codes for CASSFSGTSGGEQYF.

This clone showed up just once. The chain carries TRBV19 and TRBJ1-2; TRBD1 agrees at 7 bases. After removal of 6 bases from V and 4 bases from J, the junction contained 11 bases not matched to a gene. CDR1 and CDR2 (germline): LNHDA, SQIVND (reference sequence). CDR3 length: 15 residues. CDR3 DNA: TGTGCCAGTAGCCGATCCGGCCAGGGGGGCTATGGCTACACCTTC. This codes for CASSRSGQGGYGYTF.

The chain recombines TRBV6-1 with TRBJ1-3; D not certain. The CDR3 contains 15 residues. The germline CDR1 and CDR2 sequences are MNHNS and SASEGT. The ends were cut back, 7 bases at V and 4 bases at J, with 17 bases in the middle. CDR3 amino acids: CASTERAVSGNTIYF. The CDR3 nucleotides are TGTGCCAGCACCGAACGAGCAGTCTCAGGAAACACCATATATTTT.

The chain has TRBV7-2 and TRBJ1-2, with no clear D. From germline, CDR1 is SGHTA and CDR2 FQGNSA. Trimming took off 1 base at V and 0 bases at J, with 9 bases between the two ends. The CDR3 runs to 15 residues. The CDR3 sequence is CASSLDYRPNYGYTF. The CDR3 DNA reads as TGTGCCAGCAGCTTAGACTATCGACCTAACTATGGCTACACCTTC.

Comment on this clone: One end of the junction varies from germline; a read error may be responsible. The genes are TRBV9 and TRBJ2-7, with 8 nucleotides matching TRBD1. Germline V gene data show CDR1 as SGDLS and CDR2 as YYNGEE. This CDR3 comprises 15 residues. CDR3 sequence reads: CASSPSTGEAYEQHF. CDR3 DNA: TGTGCCAGCAGCCCCTCGACAGGGGAAGCCTACGAGCAGCACTTC.

The genes are TRBV2 and TRBJ2-1; 12 bases fit TRBD2. This CDR3 spans 15 amino acids. Germline-derived CDR1 and CDR2 are SNHLY and FYNNEI. The V gene end was trimmed by 4 bases and the J gene end by 9 bases; junction bases not matched to a gene: 7. DNA of the CDR3: TGTGCCAGCAGTGGTCTAGCGGGAGGGCCTATTGAGCAGTTCTTC. Its protein is CASSGLAGGPIEQFF.